Listed below are T cell receptor beta chains from one sample, sequenced in a study of response to subunit inactivated influenza vaccine. TCRdb itself ran the RT-PCR reads through MiXCR, one entry per CDR3 protein. This sample has about 780,000 distinct CDR3 sequences, with 18% found just once. Source: PBMCs from blood, taken approximately 5 days after vaccination. The receptors were gathered from a middle-aged man who received an inactivated influenza vaccine. Both conserved end residues are part of each CDR3. Each record gives: clone size, D gene, J gene, V gene, CDR3 DNA, CDR3 protein. A D gene is named only where the DNA matches it firmly. A row's size may be missing; if present it is once, few, many or a size class.

clone size: -
D gene: -
J gene: TRBJ2-2
V gene: TRBV7-2
CDR3 DNA: TGTGCCAGCAGCCAAACAGGAGGGCCGACCGGGGAGCTGTTTTTT
CDR3 protein: CASSQTGGPTGELFF

clone size: few
D gene: TRBD1
J gene: TRBJ1-1
V gene: TRBV5-1
CDR3 DNA: TGCGCCAGCAGCTTGGTTTCAGGGGGCACTGAAGCTTTCTTT
CDR3 protein: CASSLVSGGTEAFF

clone size: many
D gene: TRBD2
J gene: TRBJ2-7
V gene: TRBV29-1
CDR3 DNA: TGCAGCGTTGTTACTGGGACTAGCGGCGAGCAGTACTTC
CDR3 protein: CSVVTGTSGEQYF

clone size: -
D gene: TRBD1
J gene: TRBJ2-1
V gene: TRBV5-1
CDR3 DNA: TGCGCCAGCAGCCCGGGGGCAGGGGGCTATGAGCAGTTCTTC
CDR3 protein: CASSPGAGGYEQFF

clone size: -
D gene: -
J gene: TRBJ1-2
V gene: TRBV7-2
CDR3 DNA: TGTGCCAGCAGCTCAGCCGGGGGAGGTGGCTACACCTTC
CDR3 protein: CASSSAGGGGYTF

clone size: -
D gene: -
J gene: TRBJ1-5
V gene: TRBV20-1
CDR3 DNA: TGCAGTGCTAGATCAGGGTCAGGATCGGCGCAGCATTTT
CDR3 protein: CSARSGSGSAQHF

clone size: few
D gene: -
J gene: TRBJ2-1
V gene: TRBV20-1
CDR3 DNA: TGCAGTGCTAAGTTACTCAATGAGCAGTTCTTC
CDR3 protein: CSAKLLNEQFF

clone size: -
D gene: TRBD2
J gene: TRBJ2-5
V gene: TRBV20-1
CDR3 DNA: TGCAGTGCTAGAGATCGATGGGCTAGCGGGAGGCTGGTCCAAGAGACCCAGTACTTC
CDR3 protein: CSARDRWASGRLVQETQYF

clone size: few
D gene: -
J gene: TRBJ2-1
V gene: TRBV7-7
CDR3 DNA: TGTGCCAGCAGCTTAGCTCGCTTGGGCCATGAGCAGTTCTTC
CDR3 protein: CASSLARLGHEQFF

clone size: many
D gene: -
J gene: TRBJ2-5
V gene: TRBV7-2
CDR3 DNA: TGTGCCAGCAGCTTACAGGGGAGAGAGACCCAGTACTTC
CDR3 protein: CASSLQGRETQYF

clone size: few
D gene: -
J gene: TRBJ2-1
V gene: TRBV12-3/TRBV12-4
CDR3 DNA: TGTGCCAGCAGCCCGGATATGGCAGACAATGAGCAGTTCTTC
CDR3 protein: CASSPDMADNEQFF

clone size: -
D gene: -
J gene: TRBJ1-6
V gene: TRBV6-5
CDR3 DNA: TGTGCCAGCAGTCTACAGGGTAGGAATAATTCACCCCTCCACTTT
CDR3 protein: CASSLQGRNNSPLHF

clone size: once
D gene: -
J gene: TRBJ2-5
V gene: TRBV28
CDR3 DNA: TGTGCCAGCAGAGTTGGGGTGGGTCCAGGACAAGAGACCCAGTACTTC
CDR3 protein: CASRVGVGPGQETQYF

clone size: few
D gene: -
J gene: TRBJ2-7
V gene: TRBV20-1
CDR3 DNA: TGCAGTGCAAATAAGGGGGGGGCGATGGTCCACGAGCAGTACTTC
CDR3 protein: CSANKGGAMVHEQYF

clone size: few
D gene: TRBD2
J gene: TRBJ2-7
V gene: TRBV10-2
CDR3 DNA: TGCGCCAGCAGTGATTGGGGACTAGCGGGATCTAGCGAGCAGTACTTC
CDR3 protein: CASSDWGLAGSSEQYF

clone size: -
D gene: TRBD2
J gene: TRBJ2-3
V gene: TRBV20-1
CDR3 DNA: TGCAGTGCTGCCCATAGCGGGTTGAACACAGATACGCAGTATTTT
CDR3 protein: CSAAHSGLNTDTQYF

clone size: many
D gene: TRBD1
J gene: TRBJ2-7
V gene: TRBV4-1
CDR3 DNA: TGCGCCAGCAGCCAAGTGCTGGGGACAGGGTACTACGAGCAGTACTTC
CDR3 protein: CASSQVLGTGYYEQYF

clone size: -
D gene: -
J gene: TRBJ2-7
V gene: TRBV4-2
CDR3 DNA: TGTGCCAGCAGCCAATCAGCCAGCAGGACCTACGAGCAGTACTTC
CDR3 protein: CASSQSASRTYEQYF

clone size: few
D gene: -
J gene: TRBJ2-4
V gene: TRBV29-1
CDR3 DNA: TGCAGCGTTTCTTCAGGACAGCTAGCCAAAAACATTCAGTACTTC
CDR3 protein: CSVSSGQLAKNIQYF

clone size: -
D gene: -
J gene: TRBJ2-7
V gene: TRBV10-3
CDR3 DNA: TGTGCCAACAGTGAGGATACAGGGCGCTACGAGCAGTACTTC
CDR3 protein: CANSEDTGRYEQYF

clone size: -
D gene: -
J gene: TRBJ2-3
V gene: TRBV6-5
CDR3 DNA: TGTGCCAGCAGCGCCAAAGGAGATACGCAGTATTTT
CDR3 protein: CASSAKGDTQYF

clone size: -
D gene: TRBD1
J gene: TRBJ2-5
V gene: TRBV28
CDR3 DNA: TGTGCCAGCAGTTTAATTTACAGGGGGCAAGAGACCCAGTACTTC
CDR3 protein: CASSLIYRGQETQYF

clone size: few
D gene: -
J gene: TRBJ1-4
V gene: TRBV6-1
CDR3 DNA: TGTGCCAGCAGACCACCGACAGGCCTCGGTGAAAAACTGTTTTTT
CDR3 protein: CASRPPTGLGEKLFF

clone size: -
D gene: -
J gene: TRBJ2-7
V gene: TRBV10-3
CDR3 DNA: TGTGCCATCAGTGAGTCGGGCGCCACAGGGATCTACGAGCAGTACTTC
CDR3 protein: CAISESGATGIYEQYF

clone size: -
D gene: TRBD1
J gene: TRBJ2-1
V gene: TRBV11-2
CDR3 DNA: TGTGCCAGCAGCTCTGGGTTCCGGGACAGTAATCACATTCAGTTCTTC
CDR3 protein: CASSSGFRDSNHIQFF

clone size: few
D gene: -
J gene: TRBJ1-5
V gene: TRBV21-1
CDR3 DNA: TGTGCCAGCAGCAAGGCTAGCAATCAGCCCCAGCATTTT
CDR3 protein: CASSKASNQPQHF

clone size: few
D gene: TRBD1
J gene: TRBJ2-3
V gene: TRBV5-1
CDR3 DNA: TGCGCCAGCAGAAAGACAGGGGGTCCAGATACGCAGTATTTT
CDR3 protein: CASRKTGGPDTQYF

clone size: few
D gene: -
J gene: TRBJ2-2
V gene: TRBV15
CDR3 DNA: TGTGCCACCAGCAGAGGGGTACAGGACACCGGGGAGCTGTTTTTT
CDR3 protein: CATSRGVQDTGELFF

clone size: -
D gene: TRBD2
J gene: TRBJ2-5
V gene: TRBV20-1
CDR3 DNA: TGCAGTGCTCCCATAGCGGGAGTGGAGACCCAGTACTTC
CDR3 protein: CSAPIAGVETQYF

clone size: many
D gene: -
J gene: TRBJ2-1
V gene: TRBV20-1
CDR3 DNA: TGCAGTGCTAGAGATCGGTCCCGGTCCCGCTACAATGAGCAGTTCTTC
CDR3 protein: CSARDRSRSRYNEQFF

clone size: few
D gene: -
J gene: TRBJ2-4
V gene: TRBV13
CDR3 DNA: TGTGCCAGCAGCCACCAGGCCCTAGCCAAAAACATTCAGTACTTC
CDR3 protein: CASSHQALAKNIQYF

clone size: -
D gene: -
J gene: TRBJ1-4
V gene: TRBV10-3
CDR3 DNA: TGTGCCATCAGTAAACAGGGAATGAATGAAAAACTGTTTTTT
CDR3 protein: CAISKQGMNEKLFF

clone size: -
D gene: TRBD2
J gene: TRBJ2-7
V gene: TRBV5-1
CDR3 DNA: TGCACCAGCAGGCAGACTAGCGGGAGCGCCGAGCAGTACTTC
CDR3 protein: CTSRQTSGSAEQYF

clone size: -
D gene: TRBD2
J gene: TRBJ2-3
V gene: TRBV7-6
CDR3 DNA: TGTGCCAGCAGTCGATACCCCCCAAGCGGGAGGCCAGATACGCAGTATTTT
CDR3 protein: CASSRYPPSGRPDTQYF

clone size: -
D gene: TRBD1
J gene: TRBJ2-1
V gene: TRBV6-1
CDR3 DNA: TGTGCCAGCAGCCAACCGGGACAGGGATCCTACAATGAGCAGTTCTTC
CDR3 protein: CASSQPGQGSYNEQFF

clone size: -
D gene: -
J gene: TRBJ2-7
V gene: TRBV4-1
CDR3 DNA: TGCGCCAGCAGCCAAGATCGGAGGGAGCAGTACTTC
CDR3 protein: CASSQDRREQYF

clone size: -
D gene: -
J gene: TRBJ1-1
V gene: TRBV6-1
CDR3 DNA: TGTGCCAGCAGTGCCTGGACGGTGAACACTGAAGCTTTCTTT
CDR3 protein: CASSAWTVNTEAFF

clone size: -
D gene: TRBD1
J gene: TRBJ2-7
V gene: TRBV10-3
CDR3 DNA: TGTGCCATCAGCCTATTCCCGGGACAGCCACCCTACGAGCAGTACTTC
CDR3 protein: CAISLFPGQPPYEQYF

clone size: -
D gene: -
J gene: TRBJ2-3
V gene: TRBV10-3
CDR3 DNA: TGTGCCATCAGTGAGTTGGGCGGGGCTGACACAGATACGCAGTATTTT
CDR3 protein: CAISELGGADTDTQYF

clone size: -
D gene: -
J gene: TRBJ2-6
V gene: TRBV12-5
CDR3 DNA: TGTGCTAGTGGTTTGGTACTGGCGGGCTCTGGGGCCAACGTCCTGACTTTC
CDR3 protein: CASGLVLAGSGANVLTF

clone size: many
D gene: -
J gene: TRBJ2-1
V gene: TRBV12-3/TRBV12-4
CDR3 DNA: TGTGCCAGCACCCCGCCCACTTCCAATGAGCAGTTCTTC
CDR3 protein: CASTPPTSNEQFF

clone size: -
D gene: -
J gene: TRBJ1-2
V gene: TRBV6-1
CDR3 DNA: TGTGCCAGCAGTGACCCGCGGCATCCAGCAGGGTATGGCTACACCTTC
CDR3 protein: CASSDPRHPAGYGYTF

clone size: -
D gene: -
J gene: TRBJ2-5
V gene: TRBV7-2
CDR3 DNA: TGTGCCAGCAGCTCCCCGGTGCAAGAGACCCAGTACTTC
CDR3 protein: CASSSPVQETQYF

clone size: -
D gene: -
J gene: TRBJ2-3
V gene: TRBV24-1
CDR3 DNA: TGTGCCACCAGTGATAGGGTCAGAAGCACAGATACGCAGTATTTT
CDR3 protein: CATSDRVRSTDTQYF

clone size: -
D gene: TRBD2
J gene: TRBJ2-3
V gene: TRBV4-2
CDR3 DNA: TGTGCCAGCAGCCATAAGGGAGCGGGGGATACGCAGTATTTT
CDR3 protein: CASSHKGAGDTQYF

clone size: -
D gene: TRBD1
J gene: TRBJ2-7
V gene: TRBV20-1
CDR3 DNA: TGCAGTGCTAGAGATCGTTCCCAGGGGGATTTCTACGAGCAGTACTTC
CDR3 protein: CSARDRSQGDFYEQYF

clone size: -
D gene: -
J gene: TRBJ2-7
V gene: TRBV21-1
CDR3 DNA: TGTGCCAGCAGCGTACCCGGGACTAGCGGGAACTACGAGCAGTACTTC
CDR3 protein: CASSVPGTSGNYEQYF

clone size: -
D gene: -
J gene: TRBJ1-4
V gene: TRBV7-2
CDR3 DNA: TGTGCCAGCAGCTCCGCTTTGTCCCTAAATGAAAAACTGTTTTTT
CDR3 protein: CASSSALSLNEKLFF